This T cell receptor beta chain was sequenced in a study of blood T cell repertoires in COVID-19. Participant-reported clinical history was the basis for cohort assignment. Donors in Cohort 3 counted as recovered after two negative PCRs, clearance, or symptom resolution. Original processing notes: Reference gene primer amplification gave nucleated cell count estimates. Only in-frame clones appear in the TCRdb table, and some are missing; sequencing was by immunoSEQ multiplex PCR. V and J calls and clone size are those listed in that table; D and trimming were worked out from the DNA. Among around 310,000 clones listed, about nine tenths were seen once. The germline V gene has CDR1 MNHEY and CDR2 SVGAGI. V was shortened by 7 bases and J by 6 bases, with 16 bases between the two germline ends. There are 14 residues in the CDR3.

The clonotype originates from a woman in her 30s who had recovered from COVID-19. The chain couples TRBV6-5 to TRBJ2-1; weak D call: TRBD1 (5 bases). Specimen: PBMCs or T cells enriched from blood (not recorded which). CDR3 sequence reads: CASTQGDPPNEQFF. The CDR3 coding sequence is TGTGCCAGCACCCAGGGCGATCCCCCCAATGAGCAGTTCTTC.